This TCR beta chain was sequenced in a study of T cell changes during pregnancy in multiple sclerosis. Sequenced by immunoSEQ multiplex PCR; TCRdb stores in-frame clones only, minus some. Among roughly 61,000 clones, 90% were seen once, and the ten largest hold roughly 0.9%. The germline V gene has CDR1 SGHTA and CDR2 FQGTGA. This CDR3 has 12 amino acids. V lost 5 bases and J lost 9, with 11 bases in between. This chain uses TRBV7-3 with TRBJ2-1; the D gene is possibly TRBD2 (5 bases). The clonotype was recovered from a female donor in good health, enrolled as a control in a pregnancy study. The specimen comprised peripheral blood, sampled in the first trimester of pregnancy. CDR3 residues: CASSREFGEQFF. DNA for the CDR3: TGTGCCAGCAGCCGGGAATTTGGTGAGCAGTTCTTC.